This T cell receptor beta chain was obtained from a study of T cells in Graves' hyperthyroidism and ophthalmopathy. The V and J ends lost 6 bases and 4 bases, in that order; junction bases with no gene match: 5. Germline lookup yields CDR1 SNHLY and CDR2 FYNNEI. The CDR3 has 13 residues. Researchers took RNA transcripts and amplified the TCR beta CDR3 regions from them. During a first-round RT-PCR of the TCR CDR3, the HTBI primer set was used. TCRdb re-called the multiplex PCR reads with MiXCR, one entry per CDR3 protein. The table shows approximately 600,000 distinct CDR3 sequences, with approximately 14% occurring only once. Findings and limits, study-wide: Most thyroid clonotypes expanded above 0.001 were also detected in blood. Before onset, ophthalmopathy was predicted by the model a median roughly 6.8 months earlier.

At least ten counts were recorded for this clonotype. Its antigen remains unknown. The chain links TRBV2 to TRBJ2-5; TRBD1 matches 7 bases. Sequences were obtained from blood. This clonotype was obtained from a young woman with Graves' ophthalmopathy. The CDR3 reads CASRDRVGETQYF. The CDR3 bases are TGTGCCAGCAGAGACAGGGTTGGAGAGACCCAGTACTTC.